The clone carrying this T cell receptor (beta chain) was recorded once. The data were taken from a study of cytomegalovirus exposure and HLA in healthy donors. Sequencing used immunoSEQ multiplex PCR; TCRdb keeps in-frame clones, though not all of them. The table includes 150,000 to 200,000 clones, around nine tenths detected once. CDR1 and CDR2 from the germline V gene are SNHLY and FYNNEI. This CDR3 region has 15 residues. Deletions cut 0 bases from V and 5 bases from J, with 13 bases between. The chain links TRBV2 to TRBJ2-5, with no clear D. This TCR was recovered from a woman aged 25 to 39 in good health and CMV-seronegative. Source material: PBMCs. In DNA, the CDR3 is TGTGCCAGCAGTGAAGCGCGAGGCCGGCAGGAGACCCAGTACTTC. Amino acids: CASSEARGRQETQYF.